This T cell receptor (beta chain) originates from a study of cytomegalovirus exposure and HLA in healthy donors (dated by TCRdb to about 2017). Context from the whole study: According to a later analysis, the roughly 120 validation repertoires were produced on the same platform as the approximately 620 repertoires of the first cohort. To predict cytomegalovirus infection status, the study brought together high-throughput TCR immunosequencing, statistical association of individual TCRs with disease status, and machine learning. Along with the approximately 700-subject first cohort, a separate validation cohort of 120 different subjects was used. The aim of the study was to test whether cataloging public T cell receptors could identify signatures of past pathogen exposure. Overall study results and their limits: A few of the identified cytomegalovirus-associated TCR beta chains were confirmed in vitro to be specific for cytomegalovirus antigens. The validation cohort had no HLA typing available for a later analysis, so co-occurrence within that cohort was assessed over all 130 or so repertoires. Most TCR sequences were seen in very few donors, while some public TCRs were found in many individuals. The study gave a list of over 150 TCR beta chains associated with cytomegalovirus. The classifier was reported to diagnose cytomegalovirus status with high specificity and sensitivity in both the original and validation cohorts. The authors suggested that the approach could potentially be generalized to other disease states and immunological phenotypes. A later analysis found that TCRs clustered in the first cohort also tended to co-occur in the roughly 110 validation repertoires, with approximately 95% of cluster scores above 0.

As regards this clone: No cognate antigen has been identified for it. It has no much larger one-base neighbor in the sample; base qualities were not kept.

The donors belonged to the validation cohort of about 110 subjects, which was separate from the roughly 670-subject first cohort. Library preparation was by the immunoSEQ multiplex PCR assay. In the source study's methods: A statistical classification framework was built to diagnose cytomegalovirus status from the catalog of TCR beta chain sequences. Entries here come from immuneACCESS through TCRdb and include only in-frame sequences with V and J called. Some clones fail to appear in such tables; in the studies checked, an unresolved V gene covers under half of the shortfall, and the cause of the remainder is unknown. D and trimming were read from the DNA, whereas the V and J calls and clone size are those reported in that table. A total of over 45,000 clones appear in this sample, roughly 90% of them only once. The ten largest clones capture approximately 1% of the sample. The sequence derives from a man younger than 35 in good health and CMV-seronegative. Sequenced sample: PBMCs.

The CDR3 has the sequence CAWSEGLTNEKLFF. The DNA sequence is given as TGTGCCTGGAGCGAGGGTCTCACTAATGAAAAACTGTTTTTT. This chain is built from TRBV30 and TRBJ1-4; the D gene cannot be named for sure. The CDR3 runs 14 residues from the cysteine to the phenylalanine. The read is trimmed to its CDR3 DNA, 42 bases read in frame from base 1. V loses 3 bases of germline sequence and J loses 2 bases, and the interval between the two ends is 10 bases. CDR1 GTSNPN and CDR2 SVGIG are derived from the germline V gene (reference sequence).